The T cell receptor (beta chain) described here comes from a study of CD8+ T cells in alopecia areata. Treatment specified: oral pan-JAK inhibitor, 5-10 mg twice daily. cDNA reverse transcribed from extracted RNA served as the sequencing template. Profiled with immunoSEQ multiplex PCR; TCRdb holds only in-frame clones, not every one. The sample lists around 190,000 clones, 64% seen once, with around 3.9% in the top ten. V lost 2 bases to trimming and J lost 5 bases, with 8 bases between them. Germline CDR1 is SGHDT and CDR2 is YYEEEE. This CDR3 spans 13 amino acids. This specimen was CD4+ T cells sorted from blood, taken at week 4, from a patient treated with tofacitinib. The receptor was isolated from a human donor with alopecia areata. The rearrangement links TRBV5-6 to TRBJ2-1; D possibly corresponds to TRBD1 (5 bases). The CDR3 coding sequence is TGTGCCAGCAGCTTTTACAGGAACAATGAGCAGTTCTTC. As protein: CASSFYRNNEQFF.